Presented here are 19 T cell receptor beta chains from one specimen sequenced in a study of beta chain features in type 1 diabetes. Study-wide results and limits: There was a moderate but significant shortening of TCRB CDR3s in all four CD4+ subsets of Type 1 diabetes patients.

Their target antigens are unknown. The whole isolated RNA underwent reverse transcription, so sequencing captured expressed TCRB transcripts. Produced via immunoSEQ multiplex PCR; TCRdb's table is partial and in-frame only. The sample contains 600,000 to 700,000 clones, roughly 13% of which appear only once. Sequencing was performed on naive CD4+ T cells from blood. These receptors were obtained from a man aged 18 to 35 with type 1 diabetes.

The chain joins TRBV10-3 to TRBJ1-5; TRBD1 is a possible D gene (6 bases). The V end was cut by 3 bases, the J end by 7 bases, with 10 bases between. Germline CDR1 reads ENHRY; CDR2 reads SYGVKD. The CDR3 loop spans 13 amino acids. The CDR3 region has the DNA TGTGCCATCAGTGACGGACAGATCCAGCCCCAGCATTTT. This gives the protein CAISDGQIQPQHF.

The rearrangement uses TRBV5-1 and TRBJ1-2; TRBD1 might be the D (5 bases). Germline V gives CDR1 SGHRS, CDR2 YFSETQ. V lost 4 bases and J 1 base, leaving 8 bases between the germline ends. The CDR3 has 13 residues. CDR3 nucleotide sequence: TGCGCCAGCAGCAGGGACTTTAACTATGGCTACACCTTC. Translating gives CASSRDFNYGYTF.

The rearrangement joins TRBV19 to TRBJ2-7; TRBD1 matches at 7 bases. CDR3 length: 15 residues. After removal of 2 bases from V and 6 bases from J, the junction contained 10 bases not matched to a gene. Germline V lookup: CDR1 LNHDA, CDR2 SQIVND (reference sequence). This CDR3 is CASSIPILDRVEQYF. The DNA of the CDR3 is TGTGCCAGTAGTATACCCATCCTCGACAGGGTCGAGCAGTACTTC.

This clone was picked up a small number of times. V and J are TRBV19 and TRBJ2-1; no definite D call. V gave up 5 bases and J gave up 8 bases, with 19 bases separating them. Germline V gene sequence: CDR1 LNHDA, CDR2 SQIVND (reference sequence). This CDR3 has 15 residues. CDR3 protein: CASSPQYDEWDEQFF. CDR3 DNA sequence: TGTGCCAGTAGTCCGCAGTACGACGAGTGGGATGAGCAGTTCTTC.

This chain joins TRBV2 and TRBJ2-7, with 7 bases fitting TRBD2. Germline-derived CDR1 and CDR2 are SNHLY and FYNNEI. This CDR3 has 15 amino acids. The ends lost 2 bases at V and 0 bases at J; junction bases unmatched: 4. The chain's CDR3 is CASSEPRGISYEQYF. The DNA of the CDR3 is TGTGCCAGCAGTGAACCGCGGGGGATCTCCTACGAGCAGTACTTC.

With respect to this clone: In the same sample, other DNA sequences code for this CDR3. V usage is TRBV6-5 and J usage is TRBJ2-3; D gene uncertain. The CDR3 length is 13 residues. V gave up 2 bases and J gave up 2 bases, with 5 bases separating them. The germline V gene encodes CDR1 MNHEY and CDR2 SVGAGI. This chain's CDR3 is CASSYRSTDTQYF. The CDR3 region has the DNA TGTGCCAGCAGTTACCGATCCACAGATACGCAGTATTTT.

This clone has only a few counts. The gene calls are TRBV4-1 and TRBJ2-3, with D maybe TRBD1 (5 bases). The V gene's germline CDR1 is MGHRA and CDR2 YSYEKL. Between the trimmed V and J ends, which lost 4 bases and 4 bases, there was a span of 15 bases. The CDR3 extends over 15 amino acids. CDR3 residues: CASSPSQGHADTQYF. In DNA, the CDR3 is TGCGCCAGCAGCCCGTCTCAGGGTCACGCAGATACGCAGTATTTT.

This clone was seen only a few times. The chain couples TRBV27 to TRBJ1-2; D is possibly TRBD1 (6 bases). The CDR3 is 13 residues long. CDR1 and CDR2 (germline): MNHEY, SMNVEV (reference sequence). Trimming cost V 1 base and J 8 bases, with 11 bases left between them. In DNA, the CDR3 is TGTGCCAGCAGTTTATGGGCAGGGGAAGGCTACACCTTC. Protein product: CASSLWAGEGYTF.

This chain joins TRBV6-1 and TRBJ1-2; the D is unclear. This CDR3 region has 13 residues. V lost 6 bases, J lost 10 bases, and 18 bases lay in between. CDR1 MNHNS and CDR2 SASEGT come from the germline V gene. The DNA of the CDR3 is TGTGCCAGCAGGAGAGACAATGTATTGGTCTACACCTTC. This translates into CASRRDNVLVYTF.

Of note for this clone: This sample includes further DNA sequences coding for the same CDR3. V gene TRBV28 combines with J gene TRBJ1-2; weak D call: TRBD1 (5 bases). CDR3 length: 12 residues. V lost 3 bases to trimming and J lost 3 bases, with 5 bases between them. The germline CDR1 and CDR2 sequences are MDHEN and SYDVKM. The CDR3 nucleotides are TGTGCCAGCAGTTTGGGGGACTATGGCTACACCTTC. Amino acids: CASSLGDYGYTF.

This clone has just a few counts. V gene TRBV2 combines with J gene TRBJ2-3, with D hard to call. With 4 bases removed from V and 1 base from J, the gap between germline ends came to 9 bases. The CDR3 contains 14 residues. Germline V gene data show CDR1 as SNHLY and CDR2 as FYNNEI. In DNA form, the CDR3 reads TGTGCCAGCAGTGTTGAGGCGGGCACAGATACGCAGTATTTT. Its protein product is CASSVEAGTDTQYF.

V usage is TRBV28 and J usage is TRBJ2-3; D might be TRBD1 (5 bases). This CDR3 is 13 amino acids long. V gave up 7 bases and J gave up 0 bases, with 8 bases separating them. The V gene's germline CDR1 is MDHEN and CDR2 SYDVKM. CDR3 protein: CASNTGSTDTQYF. CDR3 bases: TGTGCCAGCAACACAGGAAGCACAGATACGCAGTATTTT.

This clone was detected only a few times. CDR3 coding DNA: TGCGCCAGCAGCTTGGTTCGTGGCAGGGACTCGCCCTACGAGCAGTACTTC. Amino acids: CASSLVRGRDSPYEQYF. The V gene is TRBV5-1, the J gene TRBJ2-7; D is possibly TRBD2 (6 bases). Germline V gene sequence: CDR1 SGHRS, CDR2 YFSETQ. The CDR3 length is 17 residues. Trimming took off 0 bases at V and 2 bases at J, with 18 bases between the two ends.

V gene TRBV30 combines with J gene TRBJ1-1; no reliable D call. The CDR3 covers 11 residues. The V gene lost 2 bases and the J gene lost 6 bases, with 7 bases spanning the gap. CDR1 is GTSNPN and CDR2 is SVGIG in the germline V gene (reference sequence). CDR3 sequence: CAWSPGSEAFF. In DNA form, the CDR3 reads TGTGCCTGGAGTCCTGGATCTGAAGCTTTCTTT.

There are a few counts of this clone. The chain is built from TRBV19 and TRBJ1-5, with TRBD1 as a possible D gene (6 bases). Germline values: CDR1 LNHDA, CDR2 SQIVND (reference sequence). Trimming removed 4 bases at V and 0 bases at J, with 19 bases between. This CDR3 region has 18 residues. The CDR3, as DNA: TGTGCCAGTAGTAACGGGGGCCCCGGACGGTATAGCAATCAGCCCCAGCATTTT. Translating gives CASSNGGPGRYSNQPQHF. The entire variable domain, with the rest obtained from reference TRBV19 and TRBJ1-5, is as follows: DGGITQSPKYLFRKEGQNVTLSCEQNLNHDAMYWYRQDPGQGLRLIYYSQIVNDFQKGDIAEGYSVSREKKESFPLTVTSAQKNPTAFYLCASSNGGPGRYSNQPQHFGDGTRLSIL.

This clone was recorded a few times. This rearrangement joins TRBV14 to TRBJ2-3, with D perhaps given as TRBD1 or TRBD2 (5 bases each). Between the trimmed V and J ends, which lost 1 base and 2 bases, there was a span of 7 bases. Germline CDR1 and CDR2: SGHDN and FVKESK. This CDR3 is 14 amino acids long. CDR3 nucleotide sequence: TGTGCCAGCAGCCAAGCGGGGCACACAGATACGCAGTATTTT. Residues: CASSQAGHTDTQYF.

With respect to this clone: Other DNA sequences in the sample encode the same CDR3. This rearrangement joins TRBV5-1 to TRBJ2-5, with TRBD1 matching over 7 bases. V trimming: 3 bases; J trimming: 5 bases; junction bases outside the gene matches: 4. Germline assignment: CDR1 SGHRS and CDR2 YFSETQ. The CDR3 covers 13 residues. The CDR3 is CASSSTGEETQYF. CDR3 sequence (DNA): TGCGCCAGCAGCTCAACAGGGGAGGAGACCCAGTACTTC.

V and J are TRBV6-6 and TRBJ1-6; D possibly corresponds to TRBD1 (6 bases). Germline loops: CDR1 MNHNY, CDR2 SVGAGI (reference sequence). The length of the CDR3 is 15 residues. V was cut by 5 bases and J by 6 bases, with 14 bases left in between. The CDR3 region is CASSTSDRSNSPLHF. Written as DNA, the CDR3 is TGTGCCAGCAGTACATCCGACAGGAGTAATTCACCCCTCCACTTT.

The V and J genes are TRBV19 and TRBJ1-2; maybe TRBD1 (5 bases). This CDR3 has 13 residues. Germline V gene data show CDR1 as LNHDA and CDR2 as SQIVND (reference sequence). The V end was cut by 7 bases, the J end by 2 bases, with 11 bases between. CDR3 loop: CASNVQENYGYTF. The CDR3 nucleotides are TGTGCCAGTAACGTACAGGAAAACTATGGCTACACCTTC.